A selection of T cell receptor beta chains follows, all from one sample in a study of blood T cell repertoires in COVID-19. TCRdb's copy holds only in-frame clones and misses some; the assay was immunoSEQ multiplex PCR. The sample comprises 60,000 to 80,000 clones, around 84% of which are singletons, and roughly 1% rests with the top ten. The sequenced sample consisted of peripheral blood. The source is a man aged 65-85 years with acute or convalescent COVID-19. Both conserved end residues are part of each CDR3. The D gene is left open where the match is weak. Size is omitted from some rows. Given values are once, few, many or a class for expanded clones.

J gene	V gene	D gene	clone size	CDR3 DNA	CDR3 protein
TRBJ1-5	TRBV5-1	TRBD1	.	TGCGCCAGCAGCCGTTCTGGACAGGGGGATCAGCCCCAGCATTTT	CASSRSGQGDQPQHF
TRBJ2-7	TRBV10-1	TRBD1	.	TGCGCCAGCAGTTACCGGGACAGTTCCTACGAGCAGTACTTC	CASSYRDSSYEQYF
TRBJ2-1	TRBV21-1	.	.	TGTGCCAGCAGCTCCCCCCTAAAGGATCAGGGCTACAATGAGCAGTTCTTC	CASSSPLKDQGYNEQFF
TRBJ2-3	TRBV7-2	.	once	TGTGCCAGCAGCTTAGGCCAGCGCCCAACAGATACGCAGTATTTT	CASSLGQRPTDTQYF
TRBJ2-7	TRBV29-1	.	.	TGCAGCGTCCCCTCTGGGCAATACGAGCAGTACTTC	CSVPSGQYEQYF
TRBJ2-1	TRBV9	.	.	TGTGCCAGCAGCGATGGACGGGAATACAATGAGCAGTTCTTC	CASSDGREYNEQFF
TRBJ1-4	TRBV5-4	.	.	TGTGCCAGCAGCCTGGACAGAACTAATGAAAAACTGTTTTTT	CASSLDRTNEKLFF
TRBJ2-7	TRBV11-2	TRBD2	.	TGTGCCAGCAGCTCCGGCGGGGGGGCGTACGAGCAGTACTTC	CASSSGGGAYEQYF
TRBJ1-2	TRBV20-1	TRBD1	.	TGCAGTACTGGGACAGGGGGTGGCTACACCTTC	CSTGTGGGYTF
TRBJ1-1	TRBV5-4	.	.	TGTGCCAGCAGCTTTCCGCTCGAGGGCACTGAAGCTTTCTTT	CASSFPLEGTEAFF
TRBJ1-2	TRBV19	.	.	TGTGCCAGTAGTCCAAACTCCCCCAGGGGTTTACATGGCTACACCTTC	CASSPNSPRGLHGYTF
TRBJ2-1	TRBV29-1	TRBD2	.	TGCAGTGTGGGACTAGCGCGTTGGAATGAGCAGTTCTTC	CSVGLARWNEQFF
TRBJ2-3	TRBV11-3	.	once	TGTGCCAGCAGCTTAGACGGCACAGATACGCAGTATTTT	CASSLDGTDTQYF
TRBJ2-5	TRBV2	.	.	TGTGCCATCCAGGGGTTTTACGGGACCCAGTACTTC	CAIQGFYGTQYF
TRBJ2-3	TRBV5-5	.	once	TGTGCCAGCAGCTCAAGGACTACCCACACAGATACGCAGTATTTT	CASSSRTTHTDTQYF
TRBJ2-3	TRBV5-6	.	.	TGTGCCAGCAGCCCGCCCTACCTCAGCGGTACAGATACGCAGTATTTT	CASSPPYLSGTDTQYF
TRBJ1-2	TRBV6-1	TRBD1	.	TGTGCCAGCAGTGATGGTGGACAGGGGTATGGCTACACCTTC	CASSDGGQGYGYTF
TRBJ2-5	TRBV2	TRBD1	.	TGTGCCAGCAGACTACCGGGACAGGGTATGCAGACCCAGTACTTC	CASRLPGQGMQTQYF
TRBJ1-1	TRBV7-3	TRBD1	.	TGTGCCAGCAGCGGACAGGGGAAGGTAACTGAAGCTTTCTTT	CASSGQGKVTEAFF
TRBJ2-1	TRBV5-1	TRBD1	.	TGCGCCAGCAGCTCCGGGACAGAGACTTACAATGAGCAGTTCTTC	CASSSGTETYNEQFF
TRBJ2-7	TRBV9	TRBD1	.	TGTGCCAGCAGCGGCGGGCAAGGAGACAGGGGAAGGGAGCAGTACTTC	CASSGGQGDRGREQYF
TRBJ1-5	TRBV18	TRBD1	.	TGTGCCAGCTCGGCCGGGACAGATTATCAGCCCCAGCATTTT	CASSAGTDYQPQHF
TRBJ2-3	TRBV23-1	TRBD1	.	TGCGCCAGCAGTCACGAGGGGGACAGCGATAGCACAGATACGCAGTATTTT	CASSHEGDSDSTDTQYF
TRBJ2-2	TRBV13	TRBD1	.	TGTGCCAGCAGCCCGACAGGGGGCGGCTACGGGGAGCTGTTTTTT	CASSPTGGGYGELFF
TRBJ2-5	TRBV5-1	TRBD2	.	TGCGCCAGCAGCTTGATGTCGGGGGGGCCACAAGAGACCCAGTACTTC	CASSLMSGGPQETQYF
TRBJ2-2	TRBV12-5	TRBD1	.	TGTGCTAGTGGTTTGGAGCGGACAGGGGGCACCGGGGAGCTGTTTTTT	CASGLERTGGTGELFF
TRBJ2-7	TRBV5-1	.	.	TGCGCCAGCAGCTTCAGTCGGGAAGACTCCTACGAGCAGTACTTC	CASSFSREDSYEQYF
TRBJ1-5	TRBV5-1	.	.	TGCGCCAGCAGCCCGACAGATACCAATCAACCCCAGCATTTT	CASSPTDTNQPQHF
TRBJ2-2	TRBV13	TRBD1	.	TGTGCCAGCAGATTCGGACAGGGGGCGGCCGGGGAGCTGTTTTTT	CASRFGQGAAGELFF
TRBJ1-4	TRBV3-1/TRBV3-2	.	.	TGTGCCAGCACCCAAGTCGGTGAAAAACTGTTTTTT	CASTQVGEKLFF
TRBJ1-2	TRBV19	TRBD1	.	TGTGCCAGCGACAAGGGGGCGCAGAAGTATGGCTACACCTTC	CASDKGAQKYGYTF
TRBJ1-1	TRBV5-4	.	once	TGTGCCAGCAGCCACGAGAGCACTGAAGCTTTCTTT	CASSHESTEAFF
TRBJ1-1	TRBV6-5	.	.	TGTGCCAGCAGTTACCGGGGAGAACTGAACACTGAAGCTTTCTTT	CASSYRGELNTEAFF
TRBJ1-2	TRBV15	TRBD1	.	TGTGCCACCAGCAGAGCCGGGACAGGGGGCGTTCGGGCTGGCTACACCTTC	CATSRAGTGGVRAGYTF
TRBJ2-7	TRBV7-2	TRBD2	once	TGTGCCAGCAGCCCCGCCCGAGCGGGAGGGCGCCCCTACGAGCAGTACTTC	CASSPARAGGRPYEQYF
TRBJ1-1	TRBV5-8	TRBD1	.	TGTGCCAGCAGCTTCCAGGGACAGGGAGTAAAGGACACTGAAGCTTTCTTT	CASSFQGQGVKDTEAFF
TRBJ1-1	TRBV7-8	.	.	TGTGCCAGCAGCTTGGCCAGGGAGAACACTGAAGCTTTCTTT	CASSLARENTEAFF
TRBJ1-5	TRBV5-5	TRBD1	few	TGTGCCAGCAGCCGGACAGGGGCGATGGATAGCAATCAGCCCCAGCATTTT	CASSRTGAMDSNQPQHF
TRBJ2-5	TRBV14	.	.	TGTGCCAGCAGCCCTACGCCGGGACTGCAGGTGACCCAGTACTTC	CASSPTPGLQVTQYF
TRBJ2-7	TRBV5-1	.	.	TGCGCCAGCAGATGGACAGACTACGAGCAGTACTTC	CASRWTDYEQYF
TRBJ2-7	TRBV19	.	.	TGTGCCAGTAGTCCCCAGACAGGCCCTTCGGGTTACGAGCAGTACTTC	CASSPQTGPSGYEQYF
TRBJ2-2	TRBV5-4	TRBD2	.	TGTGCCAGCAGCTTGAAGGCTAGCGGGGTGGGGACCGGGGAGCTGTTTTTT	CASSLKASGVGTGELFF
TRBJ1-4	TRBV6-1	.	.	TGTGCCAGCAGTGAAAGGGGGAAAAATGAAAAACTGTTTTTT	CASSERGKNEKLFF
TRBJ1-1	TRBV6-5	.	.	TGTGCCAGCGGCAGCTGGAGCACTGAAGCTTTCTTT	CASGSWSTEAFF
TRBJ2-2	TRBV10-3	TRBD2	.	TGTGCCACCCCGAGGACTAGCGAAAACACCGGGGAGCTGTTTTTT	CATPRTSENTGELFF
TRBJ2-2	TRBV19	.	.	TGTGCCAGTAGATCCGGGACAATGAACACCGGGGAGCTGTTTTTT	CASRSGTMNTGELFF
TRBJ1-3	TRBV25-1	.	.	TGTGCCAGCAGCCCAGGGGTCACCATATATTTT	CASSPGVTIYF
TRBJ2-3	TRBV5-3	TRBD2	once	TGTGCCAGAAGCGTGCTTAGCGGGTCCACAGATACGCAGTATTTT	CARSVLSGSTDTQYF
TRBJ1-3	TRBV5-8	.	.	TGTGCCAGCAGCGATTTACAGGGCCCTGGAAACACCATATATTTT	CASSDLQGPGNTIYF
TRBJ2-7	TRBV18	.	few	TGTGCCAGCTCACCCCAGGAAGGCTCCTACGAGCAGTACTTC	CASSPQEGSYEQYF
TRBJ2-7	TRBV5-1	.	.	TGCGCCAGCAGCTTAGGGGGTGAAGTCGAGCAGTACTTC	CASSLGGEVEQYF
TRBJ2-6	TRBV28	.	.	TGTGCCAGCAGTTTATGGAGCTCTGGGGCCAACGTCCTGACTTTC	CASSLWSSGANVLTF
TRBJ1-5	TRBV16	.	few	TGTGCCAGCAGCCCCGTTCCAGGGTTTGGCAATCAGCCCCAGCATTTT	CASSPVPGFGNQPQHF